Listed below are T cell receptor beta chains from one sample, sequenced in a study of cytomegalovirus exposure and HLA in healthy donors. Generated by immunoSEQ multiplex PCR, the TCRdb table keeps only in-frame clones and is missing some. The sample has about 150,000 clones; 68% are singletons. The material sequenced was PBMCs. These receptors came from a man aged 60-69 years in good health and CMV-seronegative. The CDR3 runs from the conserved cysteine through the conserved F or W. The D gene is left open where the match is weak. Clone sizes are given selectively: once, few, many, or a class where the clone is expanded.

v_gene	abundance	d_gene	j_gene	len	CDR3aa	CDR3nt
TRBV21-1	-	-	TRBJ2-7	16	CASSKPGTAASYEQYF	TGTGCCAGCAGCAAACCGGGGACAGCTGCCTCCTACGAGCAGTACTTC
TRBV7-6	few	-	TRBJ1-3	17	CASSLAGGRPSGNTIYF	TGTGCCAGCAGCTTAGCGGGGGGGCGGCCTTCTGGAAACACCATATATTTT
TRBV27	-	TRBD1	TRBJ2-7	14	CASSPPGQIYEQYF	TGTGCCAGCAGTCCTCCGGGACAGATCTACGAGCAGTACTTC
TRBV29-1	-	TRBD2	TRBJ2-1	13	CSPTGGGDNEQFF	TGCAGCCCCACCGGCGGGGGGGACAATGAGCAGTTCTTC
TRBV5-1	-	-	TRBJ2-7	16	CASSFGSGVSSYEQYF	TGCGCCAGCAGCTTTGGGTCGGGAGTGAGCTCCTACGAGCAGTACTTC
TRBV28	-	TRBD1	TRBJ2-3	14	CASSLGTGVFGQYF	TGTGCCAGCAGCCTGGGGACAGGGGTTTTTGGGCAGTATTTT
TRBV7-9	-	TRBD2	TRBJ2-7	15	CASSLVSSGTYEQYF	TGTGCCAGCAGCTTAGTGTCTAGCGGGACCTACGAGCAGTACTTC
TRBV5-4	-	-	TRBJ2-2	15	CASSLGGAGTGELFF	TGTGCCAGCAGCTTGGGCGGGGCAGGGACCGGGGAGCTGTTTTTT
TRBV5-1	-	TRBD2	TRBJ2-3	16	CASSLVLAGVGDTQYF	TGCGCCAGCAGCTTGGTCCTAGCGGGAGTCGGGGATACGCAGTATTTT
TRBV4-1	few	TRBD2	TRBJ2-7	14	CASSHRLAGYEQYF	TGCGCCAGCAGCCACCGACTAGCGGGCTACGAGCAGTACTTC
TRBV30	-	TRBD2	TRBJ2-1	15	CAWSYGLAAYNEQFF	TGTGCCTGGAGTTACGGACTAGCGGCTTACAATGAGCAGTTCTTC
TRBV28	-	-	TRBJ1-2	11	CASSFQYGYTF	TGTGCCAGCAGTTTTCAGTATGGCTACACCTTC
TRBV30	-	TRBD1	TRBJ1-5	13	CAWSEQGNQPQHF	TGTGCCTGGAGTGAACAGGGGAATCAGCCCCAGCATTTT
TRBV6-1	-	TRBD2	TRBJ2-5	18	CASSEDPAGLAGQETQYF	TGTGCCAGCAGTGAAGATCCTGCCGGACTAGCGGGGCAAGAGACCCAGTACTTC
TRBV7-3	-	TRBD2	TRBJ2-1	16	CASSLGFPSGDNEQFF	TGTGCCAGCAGCTTAGGTTTTCCTAGCGGGGACAATGAGCAGTTCTTC
TRBV7-9	-	TRBD1	TRBJ1-2	13	CASSTTGADGYTF	TGTGCCAGCAGCACAACAGGGGCTGACGGCTACACCTTC
TRBV15	-	TRBD2	TRBJ2-7	16	CATSGKSGRMGYEQYF	TGTGCCACCAGCGGGAAAAGCGGGAGAATGGGCTACGAGCAGTACTTC
TRBV15	-	TRBD1	TRBJ1-4	13	CATSRDRDEKLFF	TGTGCCACCAGCAGGGACAGGGATGAAAAACTGTTTTTT
TRBV7-9	-	-	TRBJ2-7	14	CASSFRAHAYEQYF	TGTGCCAGCAGCTTCAGGGCCCACGCCTACGAGCAGTACTTC
TRBV28	once	TRBD2	TRBJ2-7	14	CASSYGSGNSEQYF	TGTGCCAGCAGTTATGGTAGCGGGAATTCCGAGCAGTACTTC
TRBV19	-	-	TRBJ1-5	16	CASRLNLMGANQPQHF	TGTGCCAGTAGGCTGAACCTGATGGGGGCCAATCAGCCCCAGCATTTT
TRBV27	few	TRBD1	TRBJ2-7	13	CASSWDRSYEQYF	TGTGCCAGCAGTTGGGACAGGTCCTACGAGCAGTACTTC
TRBV9	-	-	TRBJ2-1	15	CASSVSFSSYNEQFF	TGTGCCAGCAGCGTATCTTTTAGCTCCTACAATGAGCAGTTCTTC
TRBV28	few	-	TRBJ1-1	12	CASSLAETEAFF	TGTGCCAGCAGTCTCGCGGAAACTGAAGCTTTCTTT
TRBV11-2	-	-	TRBJ2-7	11	CASLGGDEQYF	TGTGCCAGCTTGGGGGGAGACGAGCAGTACTTC
TRBV6-5	once	-	TRBJ2-7	13	CASSYLRQNEQYF	TGTGCCAGCAGTTACCTAAGACAGAACGAGCAGTACTTC
TRBV6-5	-	-	TRBJ1-2	13	CASCEKGDYGYTF	TGTGCCAGCTGCGAAAAGGGGGACTATGGCTACACCTTC
TRBV6-1	few	-	TRBJ2-1	14	CASSDRQAPVEQFF	TGTGCCAGCAGTGATCGACAGGCCCCCGTCGAGCAGTTCTTC
TRBV19	-	-	TRBJ2-5	15	CASSAGPRSGETQYF	TGTGCCAGTAGTGCCGGGCCTAGGAGCGGGGAGACCCAGTACTTC
TRBV7-3	-	TRBD2	TRBJ2-2	15	CASSQAGGGAGELFF	TGTGCCAGCAGCCAAGCGGGAGGGGGCGCCGGGGAGCTGTTTTTT
TRBV29-1	-	-	TRBJ2-1	11	CSVDQGNEQFF	TGCAGCGTTGACCAGGGAAATGAGCAGTTCTTC
TRBV18	-	-	TRBJ2-3	13	CASSPNSGDTQYF	TGTGCCAGCTCACCGAATAGCGGAGATACGCAGTATTTT
TRBV5-8	-	TRBD1	TRBJ2-1	14	CASSTDRVSNEQFF	TGTGCCAGCAGTACTGACAGGGTGAGCAATGAGCAGTTCTTC
TRBV2	-	-	TRBJ1-4	15	CASSPQVATNEKLFF	TGTGCCAGCAGTCCCCAGGTAGCAACTAATGAAAAACTGTTTTTT
TRBV5-8	-	-	TRBJ2-3	15	CASSLDDSGTDTQYF	TGTGCCAGCAGCTTGGACGACTCGGGCACAGATACGCAGTATTTT
TRBV15	few	TRBD1	TRBJ1-3	18	CATSRDRTGGGPGNTIYF	TGTGCCACCAGCAGAGACCGGACAGGGGGCGGGCCTGGAAACACCATATATTTT
TRBV7-2	-	TRBD1	TRBJ2-7	16	CASSLDPGTASYEQYF	TGTGCCAGCAGCTTGGACCCCGGGACAGCCTCCTACGAGCAGTACTTC
TRBV18	-	-	TRBJ1-1	12	CASSSSNTEAFF	TGTGCCAGCTCGTCTAGCAACACTGAAGCTTTCTTT
TRBV5-1	-	-	TRBJ2-1	14	CASSLGATGGEQFF	TGCGCCAGCAGCCTCGGGGCCACCGGGGGTGAGCAGTTCTTC
TRBV5-6	-	TRBD1	TRBJ2-7	15	CASSLGRTGFYEQYF	TGTGCCAGCAGCTTGGGCCGGACAGGCTTCTACGAGCAGTACTTC
TRBV19	-	-	TRBJ1-5	17	CASSMPLRMGGRQPQHF	TGTGCCAGTAGTATGCCACTTCGCATGGGGGGACGGCAGCCCCAGCATTTT